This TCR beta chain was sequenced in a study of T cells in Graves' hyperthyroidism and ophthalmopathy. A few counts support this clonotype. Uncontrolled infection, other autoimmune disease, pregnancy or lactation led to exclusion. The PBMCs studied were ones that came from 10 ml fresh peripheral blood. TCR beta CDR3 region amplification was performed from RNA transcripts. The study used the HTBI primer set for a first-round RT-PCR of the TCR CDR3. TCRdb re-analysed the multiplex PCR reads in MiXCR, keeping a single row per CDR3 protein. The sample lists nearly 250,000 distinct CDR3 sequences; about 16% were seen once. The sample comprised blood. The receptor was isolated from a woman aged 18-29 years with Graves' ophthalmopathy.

The CDR3 nucleotides read TGTGCCAGCAGCTTAGCAGCTAGCGGAGTCTACAATGAGCAGTTCTTC. Protein sequence: CASSLAASGVYNEQFF. This sequence joins TRBV7-9 and TRBJ2-1; TRBD2 aligns across 7 bases. From germline, CDR1 is SEHNR and CDR2 FQNEAQ (reference sequence). This CDR3 is 16 amino acids long. Unmatched junction bases numbered 5, after V lost 0 bases and J lost 3 bases.